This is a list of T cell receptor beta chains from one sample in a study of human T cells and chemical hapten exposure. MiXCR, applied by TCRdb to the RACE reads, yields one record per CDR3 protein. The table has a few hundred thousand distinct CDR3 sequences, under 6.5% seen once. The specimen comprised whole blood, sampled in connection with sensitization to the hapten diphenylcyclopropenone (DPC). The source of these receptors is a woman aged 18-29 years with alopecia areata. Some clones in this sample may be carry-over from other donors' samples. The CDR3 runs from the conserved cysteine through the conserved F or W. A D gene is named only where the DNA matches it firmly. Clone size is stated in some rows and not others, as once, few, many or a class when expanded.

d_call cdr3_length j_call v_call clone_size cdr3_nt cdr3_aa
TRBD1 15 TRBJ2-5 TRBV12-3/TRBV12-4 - TGTGCCAGCAGTCCGGGACAGCCGACCCAAGAAACCCAGTACTTC CASSPGQPTQETQYF
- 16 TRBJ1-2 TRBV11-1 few TGTGCCAGCAGCTTGTCCCCCCACGGCAGGGATGTAAGCTACACCTTC CASSLSPHGRDVSYTF
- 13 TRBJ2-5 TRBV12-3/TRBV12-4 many TGTGCCAGCAGTATTGACGGGCCGGACACCCAGTACTTC CASSIDGPDTQYF
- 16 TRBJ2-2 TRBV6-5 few TGTGCCAGCAGTTACGGCGGGTCAGCTTTGGATCGGGAGCTGTTTTTT CASSYGGSALDRELFF
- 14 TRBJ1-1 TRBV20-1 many TGCAGTGCTAGAGTATCAGGGTTGAAGACTGAAGCTTTCTTT CSARVSGLKTEAFF
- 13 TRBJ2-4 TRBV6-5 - TGTGCCAGCAGTCCCATCAACGGACGGATTCAGTACTTC CASSPINGRIQYF
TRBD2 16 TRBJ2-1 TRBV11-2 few TGTGCCAGCAGCTCGCGGGGGAGCTCACCCTACAATGAGCAGTTCTTC CASSSRGSSPYNEQFF
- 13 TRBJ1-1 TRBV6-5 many TGTGCCAGCAGTTCCCCCAGGGGCACTGAAGCTTTCTTT CASSSPRGTEAFF
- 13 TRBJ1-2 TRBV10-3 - TGTGCCATCAGTGGCAGGGAAATGAATGGCTACACCTTC CAISGREMNGYTF
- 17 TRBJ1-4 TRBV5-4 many TGTGCCAGCAGCCCTGGGGGGGGCGCGCCGCCTAATGAAAAACTGTTTTTT CASSPGGGAPPNEKLFF
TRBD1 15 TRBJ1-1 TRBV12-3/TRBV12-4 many TGTGCCAGCAGTGCCCCGGGACAGGGAGTCCCTGAAGCTTTCTTT CASSAPGQGVPEAFF
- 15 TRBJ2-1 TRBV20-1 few TGCAGTGCTAGAGATGTGGGCGGGGATTCGCTCGGGCAGTTCTTC CSARDVGGDSLGQFF
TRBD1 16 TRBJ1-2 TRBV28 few TGTGCCAGCAGCCACGGGACAGGCGGTCGTGGCTATGGCTACACCTTC CASSHGTGGRGYGYTF
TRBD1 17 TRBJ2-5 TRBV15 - TGTGCCACCAGCAGGTCCCCGGGACAGACCCTTCAAGAGACCCAGTACTTC CATSRSPGQTLQETQYF
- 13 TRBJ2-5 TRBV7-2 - TGTGCCAGCAGCTCCGACAGTCGAGAGACCCAGTACTTC CASSSDSRETQYF
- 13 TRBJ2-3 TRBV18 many TGTGCCAGCTCAGTGGGCCGCATAGATACGCAGTATTTT CASSVGRIDTQYF
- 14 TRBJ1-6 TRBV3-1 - TGTGCCAGCAGCCAAGATTGGGCGGATTCACCCCTCCACTTT CASSQDWADSPLHF
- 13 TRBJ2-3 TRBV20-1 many TGCAGTGCTAGCGGGTTTAGCACAGATACGCAGTATTTT CSASGFSTDTQYF
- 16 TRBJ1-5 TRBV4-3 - TGCGCCAGCAGCCAAGATAGGGCCCCGGGAAATCAGCCCCAGCATTTT CASSQDRAPGNQPQHF
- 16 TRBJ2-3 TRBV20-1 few TGCAGTGCTAGGGCCCGGGGTGGCGGGGCCCGGGATACGCAGTATTTT CSARARGGGARDTQYF
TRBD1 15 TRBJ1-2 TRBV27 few TGTGCCAGCAGTTTGTCAAATTGGGGGACAGATGGCTACACCTTC CASSLSNWGTDGYTF
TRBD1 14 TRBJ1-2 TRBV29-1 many TGCAGCGTTGAAGGGACAGGGGGAATCGATGGCTACACCTTC CSVEGTGGIDGYTF
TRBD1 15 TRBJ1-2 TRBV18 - TGTGCCAGCTCACCAGGGGACAGGGGGCCCTATGGCTACACCTTC CASSPGDRGPYGYTF
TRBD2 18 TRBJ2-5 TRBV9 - TGTGCCAGCAGCCCCCAACGCTTCGGGACTAAGGCCGAAGAGACCCAGTACTTC CASSPQRFGTKAEETQYF
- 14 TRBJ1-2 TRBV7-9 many TGTGCCAGCAGCTTAGTCATGGCGGACTATGGCTACACCTTC CASSLVMADYGYTF
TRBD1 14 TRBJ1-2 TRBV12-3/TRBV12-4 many TGTGCCAGCAGTCAGGACAGGGAAGTCTATGGCTACACCTTC CASSQDREVYGYTF
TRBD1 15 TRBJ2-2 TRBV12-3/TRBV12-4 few TGTGCCAGCAGTACAGGGACAGGGGAGTCCGGGGAGCTGTTTTTT CASSTGTGESGELFF
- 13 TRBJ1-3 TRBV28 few TGTGCCAGCATTCCCGGGGATGTAAACACCATATATTTT CASIPGDVNTIYF
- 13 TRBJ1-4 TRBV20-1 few TGCAGTGCCGCCGCGGGGGGTGGTGAAAAACTGTTTTTT CSAAAGGGEKLFF
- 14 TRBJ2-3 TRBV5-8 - TGTGCCAGCAGCTTGCTCGGGCACACAGATACGCAGTATTTT CASSLLGHTDTQYF
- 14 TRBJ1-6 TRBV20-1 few TGCAGTGCCGCAGGGACTCATTCGAATTCACCCCTCCACTTT CSAAGTHSNSPLHF
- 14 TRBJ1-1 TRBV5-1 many TGCGCCAGCAGCTGGGAGACAGGACCGTCCTCAGCTTTCTTT CASSWETGPSSAFF
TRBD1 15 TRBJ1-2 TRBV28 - TGTGCCAGCAGTCATGGGGAACAGGGGGTCTATGGCTACACCTTC CASSHGEQGVYGYTF
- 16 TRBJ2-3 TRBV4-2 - TGTGCCAGCAGCCAAGGACGACAGGCGGAAGGGGATACGCAGTATTTT CASSQGRQAEGDTQYF
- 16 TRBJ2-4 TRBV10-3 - TGTGCCATCAGTGAATTCGGACATGGAGCCAAAAACATTCAGTACTTC CAISEFGHGAKNIQYF
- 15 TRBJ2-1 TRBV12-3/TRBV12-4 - TGTGCCAGCAGTACCGGGCAGCTAGGGTTGAATGAGCAGTTCTTC CASSTGQLGLNEQFF
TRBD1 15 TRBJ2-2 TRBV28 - TGTGCCAGCCATGAGGGGGCCGGGAACACCGGGGAGCTGTTTTTT CASHEGAGNTGELFF
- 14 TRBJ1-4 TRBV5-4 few TGTGCCAGCAGTTCGGGCCATGACGCTGAAAAACTGTTTTTT CASSSGHDAEKLFF
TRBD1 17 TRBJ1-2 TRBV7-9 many TGTGCCAGCAGCTTAGGCGGGGACAGGGGGCTTAACAACGGCTACACCTTC CASSLGGDRGLNNGYTF
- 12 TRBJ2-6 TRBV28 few TGTGCCACCGACACCGGGGCCAACGTCCTGACTTTC CATDTGANVLTF
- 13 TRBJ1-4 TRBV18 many TGTGCCAGCGCAACAGGGCCAACTGAAAAACTGTTTTTT CASATGPTEKLFF
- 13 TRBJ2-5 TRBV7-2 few TGTGCCAGCAGCCCCCGGGACCTTTGGACCCAGTACTTC CASSPRDLWTQYF
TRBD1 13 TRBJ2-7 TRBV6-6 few TGTGCCAGCAGCACAGGGGGCCTCTACGAGCAGTACTTC CASSTGGLYEQYF
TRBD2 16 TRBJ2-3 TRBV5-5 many TGTGCCAGCAGCTGGACTAGCGGGGGTTGGACAGATACGCAGTATTTT CASSWTSGGWTDTQYF
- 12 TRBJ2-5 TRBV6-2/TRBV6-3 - TGTGCCAGCAGCCGCCGCCAAGAGACCCAGTACTTC CASSRRQETQYF
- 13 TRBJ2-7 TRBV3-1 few TGTGCCAGCAGCCAATCTGAGTTAAACGAGCAGTACTTC CASSQSELNEQYF
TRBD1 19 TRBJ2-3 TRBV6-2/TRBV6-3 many TGTGCCAGCAGTTACAACGCGGGACAGGGTTCCCCCAGCACAGATACGCAGTATTTT CASSYNAGQGSPSTDTQYF
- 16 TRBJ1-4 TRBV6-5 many TGTGCCAGCAGGCCCCGATTCGCCGGTGTTCCCGAAAAACTGTTTTTT CASRPRFAGVPEKLFF
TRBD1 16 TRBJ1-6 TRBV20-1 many TGCAGTGCTCCACCGACAGGGGGCTCCTATAATTCACCCCTCCACTTT CSAPPTGGSYNSPLHF
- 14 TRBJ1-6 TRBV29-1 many TGCAGCGTCTTCAGGGAAAAGGATAATTCACCCCTCCACTTT CSVFREKDNSPLHF
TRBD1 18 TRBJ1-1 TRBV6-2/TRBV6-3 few TGTGCCAGCAGTTACATCTACGGGACAGGGGCCGCGGGAAGAGAAGCTTTCTTT CASSYIYGTGAAGREAFF
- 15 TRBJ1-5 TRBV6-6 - TGTGCCAGCAGTTATTGGCAGGATAGCAATCAGCCCCAGCATTTT CASSYWQDSNQPQHF
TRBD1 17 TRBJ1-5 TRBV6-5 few TGTGCCAGCAGTCGGGGACAGGGGGCATTCGGCAATCAGCCCCAGCATTTT CASSRGQGAFGNQPQHF
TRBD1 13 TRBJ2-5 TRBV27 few TGTGCCAGCAGACCCTGGGACAGGTTGTCCCAGTACTTC CASRPWDRLSQYF